This T cell receptor beta chain was obtained from a study of shared clonotypes between healthy human individuals. CDR3 length: 17 amino acids. V was pared by 0 bases and J by 0 bases, with 5 bases of the junction left unmatched. Per the germline V gene, CDR1 is MGHRA and CDR2 is YSYEKL. Selected positively for CCR7 and CD45RO-negative, naive CD8 cells excluded terminally differentiated effector memory CD45RA+ cells. The assay ran at deep level. Sequenced by immunoSEQ multiplex PCR; TCRdb stores in-frame clones only, minus some. The sample consists of around 2.1 million clones, about 93% of them appearing once. Note on this clone: Its antigen remains unknown.

Points from the study as a whole: The sharing of 5% to 5.5% of naive CD4 clonotypes was seen across a few donors.

Sample: naive CD8+ T cells from PBMCs. The chain combines TRBV4-1 with TRBJ2-3; TRBD2 matches 8 bases. The clonotype comes from a man aged 18 to 29 in good health. Some clones in this sample may be carry-over from other donors' samples. The CDR3 region has the DNA TGCGCCAGCAGCCAAGAATTCCCTAGCGGGAGCACAGATACGCAGTATTTT. This codes for CASSQEFPSGSTDTQYF.